This T cell receptor beta chain comes out of a study of T cells expressing NK-cell markers (dated by TCRdb to about 2020). Background for the entire study: TCR beta-chain repertoires were profiled in sorted CD3+CD56+NKG2C+, CD3+CD56+NKG2C- and CD3+CD56-NKG2C+ T-cell subsets from several donors. Of the eight sequenced donors, seven were found to be HCMV-seropositive and one was found to be HCMV-seronegative. Libraries were sequenced as 2 x 150 bp reads on Illumina HiSeq 2000/2500, MiSeq or NextSeq. Randomly selected healthy volunteers, three men and five women, were used as the eight sequenced donors.

As concerns this clonotype: Its antigen specificity is not known.

Beyond this particular receptor, the publication reports: Whether the expanded NKG2C-expressing T cell clones were specific for HCMV antigens was left unclear. In several donors, the dominant CD3+CD56+NKG2C+ clonotypes were found to rank among the top 10 CD8+ clonotypes and to make up about 1.0-7.5% of CD8+ T cells. Those dominant clonotypes were again the most abundant among CD3+CD56-NKG2C+ cells in a few donors, at about 25-60.1%.

HCMV-specific IgG was detected in serum with a commercial ELISA kit to determine HCMV serostatus. Peripheral blood mononuclear cells were isolated from blood by Ficoll density gradient centrifugation. The sequencer was an Illumina HiSeq 2000. 5'RACE template switching, by which a universal primer site and unique molecular identifiers were added, was used to make TCR beta cDNA libraries. cDNA synthesis was primed from the TCR beta constant segment and was followed by two successive PCR amplification steps. Per the authors' processing: MIGEC handled demultiplexing of the reads and grouping by UMI, while MiTCR was used to assemble and quantify clonotypes. Only TCR cDNA sequences supported by at least two reads were kept to exclude erroneous sequences. The tcR package was used for downstream repertoire analysis, and clonotypes were matched across fractions by CDR3 nucleotide sequence plus V segment. VDJmatch was used to annotate antigen specificity against VDJdb, with one amino acid substitution in CDR3 permitted. Based on TCRdb reprocessing of the reads, there is one entry per CDR3 protein sequence, and DNA is missing. The V and J calls reflect TCRdb's pipeline rather than the authors' work. The sample table gives under 35,000 distinct CDR3 sequences. 50% to 75% of the sample is taken by the ten largest.

Via the germline V gene, CDR1 is SGHDT and CDR2 YYEEEE. From the cysteine up to the phenylalanine, the CDR3 has a length of 15 residues. No DNA is listed. The chain joins TRBV5-6 to TRBJ1-2; TCRdb selects TRBD1, and the lack of DNA leaves this call unchecked. Material for sequencing was blood T cells: a sorted CD56 or NKG2C T cell subset, CD4+ or CD8+ T cells, or bulk PBMC T cells (not recorded which). This TCR came from a woman aged 18 to 75 in good health. CDR3 protein: CASSLEPVRIYGYTF.